Following are 26 T cell receptor beta chains from one sample sequenced in a study of blood T cell repertoires in COVID-19. TCRdb's table, derived via immunoSEQ multiplex PCR, lists solely in-frame clones and lacks some. This table has 150,000 to 200,000 clones, approximately 82% appearing once. Sequenced: PBMCs or T cells enriched from blood (not recorded which). Receptor source: a woman aged 45 to 65 who had recovered from COVID-19.

CDR3 coding DNA: TGTGCCAGCAGCGGATCACAGGGGGGAGAAGGTGACTACACTGAAGCTTTCTTT. This encodes CASSGSQGGEGDYTEAFF. This chain links TRBV9 with TRBJ1-1, with TRBD1 matching 8 bases. CDR3 length: 18 amino acids. Germline trimming cut 3 bases from V and 3 bases from J; bases unmatched to any gene: 16. Germline V gene data show CDR1 as SGDLS and CDR2 as YYNGEE.

The chain couples TRBV19 to TRBJ2-3, with a possible D match to TRBD1 (5 bases). Trimming shortened V by 5 bases and J by 2 bases, and 14 bases separated the two germline ends. This CDR3 has 15 amino acids. Germline V gene sequence: CDR1 LNHDA, CDR2 SQIVND (reference sequence). CDR3 bases: TGTGCCAGTAGTGTCCAAACAGGCATCACAGATACGCAGTATTTT. It codes for CASSVQTGITDTQYF.

The J gene is TRBJ2-7, the V gene TRBV13; tentatively, D is TRBD2 (6 bases). Looked up from germline, CDR1 is PRHDT and CDR2 is FYEKMQ (reference sequence). V lost 5 bases to trimming and J lost 5 bases, with 22 bases between them. CDR3 length: 16 residues. The CDR3 region has the DNA TGTGCCAGCAGCCCAGCGGCGGGGCTGAGGGGAAACGAGCAGTACTTC. Amino acid sequence: CASSPAAGLRGNEQYF.

The chain has TRBV5-1 and TRBJ1-3; D possibly corresponds to TRBD1 (6 bases). CDR3 size: 14 residues. V lost 3 bases, J lost 3 bases, and 10 bases lay in between. Germline values: CDR1 SGHRS, CDR2 YFSETQ. CDR3 in amino acids: CASSSQGIGNTIYF. In nucleotides, the CDR3 is TGCGCCAGCAGCTCTCAGGGGATTGGAAACACCATATATTTT.

The rearrangement joins TRBV14 to TRBJ1-3; unclear D gene. The V and J ends lost 4 bases and 3 bases respectively, with 16 bases between them. Per the germline V gene, CDR1 is SGHDN and CDR2 is FVKESK. The CDR3 loop spans 16 amino acids. Here the CDR3 DNA reads TGTGCCAGCAGCCCAGGTGGGCTGAGAAGTGGAAACACCATATATTTT. It specifies CASSPGGLRSGNTIYF.

The chain employs TRBV2 and TRBJ2-5; 7 bases map to TRBD2. The CDR3 totals 16 residues. V dropped 3 bases and J dropped 5; count of bases not matched to a gene: 12. From germline, CDR1 is SNHLY and CDR2 FYNNEI. The CDR3 loop reads CASSEAREVWGETQYF. The CDR3 DNA follows: TGTGCCAGCAGTGAGGCACGGGAGGTCTGGGGGGAGACCCAGTACTTC.

This chain uses TRBV2 with TRBJ1-6; the D gene is possibly TRBD1 (5 bases). Germline V gives CDR1 SNHLY, CDR2 FYNNEI. The CDR3 is 14 amino acids. V was trimmed by 6 bases and J by 7 bases, leaving 13 bases between them. This CDR3 is CASSVREGNSPLHF. CDR3 DNA: TGTGCCAGCAGCGTCAGGGAAGGCAATTCACCCCTCCACTTT.

This clone was recorded a few times. The chain joins TRBV27 to TRBJ1-2; 11 nucleotides match TRBD1. This CDR3 is 12 amino acids long. Trimming at V came to 8 bases and at J to 8 bases, leaving 4 bases not matched to a gene. Germline V gives CDR1 MNHEY, CDR2 SMNVEV (reference sequence). CDR3 amino acids: CASAGTGGGYTF. Here the CDR3 DNA reads TGTGCCAGCGCTGGGACAGGGGGAGGCTACACCTTC.

The rearrangement links TRBV3-1 (or the pseudogene TRBV3-2) to TRBJ1-6; TRBD1 is a possible D gene (6 bases). CDR1 and CDR2 (germline): LGHDT, YNNKEL (reference sequence). The CDR3 is made up of 15 amino acids. Trimming took off 4 bases at V and 14 bases at J, with 21 bases between the two ends. The CDR3 here is CASSPTRGRGRALHF. DNA of the CDR3: TGTGCCAGCAGCCCCACAAGGGGCAGGGGTAGAGCCCTCCACTTT.

The V call is TRBV5-4, the J call TRBJ2-3; TRBD1 matches at 9 bases. V lost 0 bases, J lost 2 bases, and 1 base stayed unmatched. CDR1 is SGHNT and CDR2 is YYREEE in the germline V gene (reference sequence). The CDR3 length is 15 residues. CDR3 DNA: TGTGCCAGCAGCTTGGACAGGGGGCACACAGATACGCAGTATTTT. This sequence encodes CASSLDRGHTDTQYF.

The chain carries TRBV15 and TRBJ1-5; 9 bases fit TRBD1. The V segment lost 4 bases and the J segment 0 bases; nucleotides outside the gene matches: 7. The CDR3 loop spans 17 amino acids. CDR1 and CDR2 from the germline V gene are LNHNV and YYDKDF (reference sequence). The CDR3: CATSTGQGTHSNQPQHF. The CDR3 DNA reads as TGTGCCACCAGCACAGGACAGGGGACTCATAGCAATCAGCCCCAGCATTTT. Full variable domain (missing parts from reference TRBV15 and TRBJ1-5): DAMVIQNPRYQVTQFGKPVTLSCSQTLNHNVMYWYQQKSSQAPKLLFHYYDKDFNNEADTPDNFQSRRPNTSFCFLDIRSPGLGDTAMYLCATSTGQGTHSNQPQHFGDGTRLSIL.

This chain joins TRBV6-1 and TRBJ2-7, with 11 positions matching TRBD2. J gave up 3 bases and V 2 bases, and 21 bases lay outside the gene matches. CDR1 MNHNS and CDR2 SASEGT come from the germline V gene. The CDR3 covers 21 residues. The DNA for the CDR3 is TGTGCCAGCAGTGAAAGACCCTGGGGTAGCGGGAGGGCGCGCCGTGTCTACGAGCAGTACTTC. Protein product: CASSERPWGSGRARRVYEQYF.

The chain employs TRBV18 and TRBJ1-4, with D perhaps TRBD1 (5 bases). The V end lost 8 bases, the J end lost 5 bases, and 15 bases lay between the germline ends. Germline CDR1 and CDR2: KGHSH and LQKENI. The CDR3 has 14 amino acids. The CDR3 is CASRPGRENEKLFF. DNA for the CDR3: TGTGCCAGCCGCCCAGGGCGAGAAAATGAAAAACTGTTTTTT.

V and J are TRBV7-6 and TRBJ1-2; D possibly corresponds to TRBD1 (6 bases). The CDR3 loop spans 15 amino acids. Between the trimmed V and J ends, which lost 5 bases and 3 bases, there was a span of 16 bases. CDR1 is SGHVS, CDR2 FNYEAQ, per germline. CDR3 DNA: TGTGCCAGCAGCGCCCAGGGGCAGGAGGACTATGGCTACACCTTC. This translates into CASSAQGQEDYGYTF.

The chain is built from TRBV2 and TRBJ1-6; 9 nucleotides match TRBD1. V dropped 7 bases and J dropped 13; count of bases not matched to a gene: 11. Germline values: CDR1 SNHLY, CDR2 FYNNEI. The CDR3 spans 14 residues. The chain's CDR3 is CASMTVGQGPPLHF. Written as DNA, the CDR3 is TGTGCCAGCATGACTGTGGGACAGGGTCCCCCCCTCCACTTT.

The V and J genes are TRBV28 and TRBJ1-1, with D possibly TRBD1 on 6 matching bases. The length of the CDR3 is 16 residues. V lost 2 bases and J 7 bases, leaving 20 bases between the germline ends. Germline CDR1 is MDHEN and CDR2 is SYDVKM. CDR3 sequence (DNA): TGTGCCAGCAGTTTAGAAGCGGGGGCAAAGAGGGGTGAAGCTTTCTTT. Translated, it gives CASSLEAGAKRGEAFF.

The chain employs TRBV7-6 and TRBJ2-1, with D unresolved. The CDR3 totals 15 residues. V shed 5 bases and J shed 0 bases, with 11 bases lying between them. Looked up from germline, CDR1 is SGHVS and CDR2 is FNYEAQ. The CDR3 sequence: CASSASTSSYNEQFF. The CDR3 nucleotides read TGTGCCAGCAGCGCGTCTACGAGCTCCTACAATGAGCAGTTCTTC.

The rearrangement links TRBV7-2 to TRBJ2-1; perhaps TRBD1 as D (6 bases). V lost 5 bases and J 10 bases, leaving 18 bases between the germline ends. Germline assignment: CDR1 SGHTA and CDR2 FQGNSA. The CDR3 has 14 amino acids. This chain's CDR3 is CASSQTGTPREQFF. CDR3 DNA sequence: TGTGCCAGCAGCCAAACCGGGACACCCCGGGAGCAGTTCTTC.

The rearrangement joins TRBV3-1 (or the pseudogene TRBV3-2) to TRBJ1-6; D uncertain. The ends were cut back, 5 bases at V and 7 bases at J, with 9 bases in the middle. The CDR3 sequence is 13 residues long. CDR1 and CDR2 (germline): LGHDT, YNNKEL (reference sequence). CDR3 loop: CASSIAPNSPLHF. CDR3 coding DNA: TGTGCCAGCAGCATAGCCCCGAATTCACCCCTCCACTTT.

This clone was picked up a small number of times. The chain couples TRBV7-9 to TRBJ2-7; 9 bases align to TRBD1. CDR1 is SEHNR and CDR2 is FQNEAQ in the germline V gene (reference sequence). The V segment lost 4 bases and the J segment 5 bases; nucleotides outside the gene matches: 6. The CDR3 runs to 14 residues. The DNA for the CDR3 is TGTGCCAGCAGCTCCTACAGGGGGCAGGACGAGCAGTACTTC. The encoded protein is CASSSYRGQDEQYF.

This clone was counted only a few times. The chain couples TRBV3-1 (or the pseudogene TRBV3-2) to TRBJ2-1; possible D gene TRBD1, 5 bases. Germline V CDR1 and CDR2: LGHDT, YNNKEL (reference sequence). The CDR3 consists of 12 residues. V gave up 2 bases and J gave up 9 bases, with 8 bases separating them. The CDR3 DNA sequence: TGTGCCAGCAGCCAATGGGGCGGTGAGCAGTTCTTC. This codes for CASSQWGGEQFF.

This chain joins TRBV28 and TRBJ1-4; 9 bases line up with TRBD1. CDR3 length equals 19 residues. With 5 bases clipped from V and 3 bases from J, the junction kept 16 bases outside the gene matches. CDR1 MDHEN and CDR2 SYDVKM come from the germline V gene. CDR3 in DNA: TGTGCCAGCAGTCCGATTCCGGGACAGGGTGTGTTGGCTAATGAAAAACTGTTTTTT. Translated: CASSPIPGQGVLANEKLFF.

This sequence joins TRBV6-2 or TRBV6-3 and TRBJ1-6; D call uncertain. CDR1 is MNHEY, CDR2 SVGEGT, per germline. The CDR3 is 15 residues long. V was pared by 2 bases and J by 9 bases, with 14 bases between. The CDR3 region has the DNA TGTGCCAGCAGTTACACCGGAGTTTTAGGTTCACCCCTCCACTTT. Protein sequence: CASSYTGVLGSPLHF.

This clone was found once. The chain employs TRBV18 and TRBJ1-1; D not certain. The germline gives CDR1 KGHSH, CDR2 LQKENI. The V and J ends lost 0 bases and 4 bases respectively, with 12 bases between them. This CDR3 region has 15 residues. CDR3 region: CASSPPAAGSTEAFF. In nucleotides, the CDR3 is TGTGCCAGCTCACCACCTGCGGCTGGGAGCACTGAAGCTTTCTTT.

This clone has just one count. The rearrangement uses TRBV7-2 and TRBJ2-5; tentative D call: TRBD2 (7 bases). V dropped 5 bases and J dropped 7 bases, with 23 bases sitting between them. The CDR3 extends over 16 amino acids. Germline V lookup: CDR1 SGHTA, CDR2 FQGNSA. CDR3 loop: CASSPRRGAHIGTQYF. The DNA for the CDR3 is TGTGCCAGCAGCCCTAGACGGGGGGCACATATTGGGACCCAGTACTTC. The full variable domain, its missing parts supplied by reference TRBV7-2 and TRBJ2-5, is GAGVSQSPSNKVTEKGKDVELRCDPISGHTALYWYRQSLGQGLEFLIYFQGNSAPDKSGLPSDRFSAERTGGSVSTLTIQRTQQEDSAVYLCASSPRRGAHIGTQYFGPGTRLLVL.

The chain has TRBV19 and TRBJ2-4; D is possibly TRBD1 (7 bases). Germline CDR1 reads LNHDA; CDR2 reads SQIVND (reference sequence). This CDR3 has 15 residues. The V and J ends lost 6 bases and 3 bases respectively, with 15 bases between them. As DNA, the CDR3 is TGTGCCAGTAGGGGCGGGACAGCATACAAAAACATTCAGTACTTC. Amino acids: CASRGGTAYKNIQYF.